This T cell receptor beta chain was sequenced during a study of T-cell memory formation after mild COVID-19. Study overall: Most TCR clusters belonged to a single donor. Study-level results: Unconfirmed was the SARS-CoV-2 specificity of second-wave clones that peaked on day 37. Pre-infection memory already had some responding clones, implying cross-reactive memory joined.

TCRdb processed the 5' RACE reads anew with MiXCR; each CDR3 protein has one entry. The data contain about 300,000 distinct CDR3 sequences, just under 20% of them singletons. As to this clonotype: Its antigen is unknown.

V lost 6 bases to trimming and J lost 5 bases; unmatched junction nucleotides: 10. Germline CDR1 and CDR2: LGHDT and YNNKEL (reference sequence). The CDR3 has 16 residues. The receptor was derived from a man between 18 and 29 years old who had mild COVID-19 (a few samples of this study predate the infection). Cell type and time point are not known. This sequence joins TRBV3-1 and TRBJ1-6; 7 bases match TRBD1. The source material was PBMCs or a T cell subset sorted from them (not recorded which). The CDR3 coding sequence is TGTGCCAGCAGGCCTGCCGACAGGGCTGATAATTCACCCCTCCACTTT. Translation gives CASRPADRADNSPLHF.